These 25 T cell receptor beta chains came from one sample sequenced in a study of human T cells and chemical hapten exposure. Indicated time point: patch test 2, 6 weeks after DPC sensitization. The treatment here: therapeutic diphenylcyclopropenone sensitization with weekly scalp DPC. Each CDR3 protein is one row after TCRdb ran MiXCR on the RACE reads. The sample has 35,000 to 45,000 distinct CDR3 sequences; just under 9% are singletons. The starting material was whole blood, obtained in connection with sensitization to the hapten diphenylcyclopropenone (DPC). The receptors derive from a woman in her 40s with alopecia areata. Some clones in this sample may be carry-over from other donors' samples.

This clonotype has a handful of counts. The V call is TRBV19, the J call TRBJ1-5, with 8 bases that match TRBD1. The CDR3 loop spans 16 amino acids. Germline assignment: CDR1 LNHDA and CDR2 SQIVND (reference sequence). V trimming: 7 bases; J trimming: 5 bases; junction bases outside the gene matches: 13. CDR3 in amino acids: CASTPGQGSSYQPQHF. In DNA form, the CDR3 reads TGTGCCAGTACCCCCGGACAGGGAAGTTCATATCAGCCCCAGCATTTT.

At least ten counts were recorded for this clonotype. The chain uses TRBV6-5 and TRBJ1-5, with D possibly being TRBD1 (6 bases). The CDR3 extends over 14 amino acids. Germline CDR1 reads MNHEY; CDR2 reads SVGAGI. Between the trimmed V and J ends, which lost 7 bases and 3 bases, there was a span of 13 bases. The chain's CDR3 is CASKRGGPNQPQHF. CDR3 DNA: TGTGCCAGCAAAAGGGGGGGCCCCAATCAGCCCCAGCATTTT.

This chain joins TRBV3-1 and TRBJ2-5, with D possibly TRBD2 on 6 matching bases. Germline CDR1 reads LGHDT; CDR2 reads YNNKEL (reference sequence). This CDR3 spans 15 amino acids. Trimming pared 0 bases from V and 0 bases from J, leaving 8 bases between. Here the CDR3 reads CASSQDGRYQETQYF. In DNA form, the CDR3 reads TGTGCCAGCAGCCAAGATGGGAGGTACCAAGAGACCCAGTACTTC.

This clonotype was counted ten times or more. The V gene is TRBV20-1, the J gene TRBJ1-4; D unclear. V gave up 0 bases and J gave up 1 base, with 15 bases separating them. Germline CDR1 and CDR2: DFQATT and SNEGSKA (reference sequence). The CDR3 has 17 amino acids. The CDR3 loop reads CSARDLSEQITNEKLFF. For the CDR3, the DNA is TGCAGTGCTAGAGATCTCTCGGAACAGATAACTAATGAAAAACTGTTTTTT.

In this sample, this clonotype turned up many times. The chain combines TRBV6-5 with TRBJ2-3; 8 nucleotides match TRBD2. The CDR3 consists of 17 residues. From germline, CDR1 is MNHEY and CDR2 SVGAGI. V gave up 5 bases and J gave up 0 bases; unmatched junction bases: 10. The CDR3 loop reads CASSGGREGGSTDTQYF. Here the CDR3 DNA reads TGTGCCAGCAGTGGAGGACGGGAGGGAGGAAGCACAGATACGCAGTATTTT.

The sample holds many counts of this clonotype. V gene TRBV21-1 combines with J gene TRBJ2-5. TRBV21-1 constitutes a pseudogene. The CDR3 contains 8 residues. CDR3 coding DNA: TGTGCCAGCGCAACCCAGTACTTC. Translated, it gives CASATQYF.

Only a few counts were recorded for this clonotype. The chain uses TRBV6-6 and TRBJ2-7; the match to TRBD2 covers 8 bases. Per the germline V gene, CDR1 is MNHNY and CDR2 is SVGAGI (reference sequence). The CDR3 runs to 14 residues. V lost 7 bases, J lost 5 bases, and 10 bases stayed unmatched. CDR3 in amino acids: CASNGLAGSHEQYF. The CDR3 DNA reads TGTGCCAGCAACGGACTAGCTGGGTCCCACGAGCAGTACTTC.

This clonotype was recorded at least ten times. This chain connects TRBV18 to TRBJ1-1, with unresolved D. Trimming left V 2 bases short and J 8 bases short, with 9 bases between. The CDR3 spans 12 residues. Per germline, CDR1 KGHSH and CDR2 LQKENI. CDR3 coding DNA: TGTGCCAGCTCACCAGACTTGAGGGAAGCTTTCTTT. It specifies CASSPDLREAFF.

The chain's CDR3 is CASSDTSRQETQYF. CDR3 DNA sequence: TGTGCCAGCAGCGATACTAGCAGACAAGAGACCCAGTACTTC. The V call is TRBV7-2, the J call TRBJ2-5; D possibly corresponds to TRBD2 (6 bases). The V end was cut by 5 bases, the J end by 2 bases, with 12 bases between. The CDR3 has 14 amino acids. Germline V gives CDR1 SGHTA, CDR2 FQGNSA.

This clonotype came up many times. This chain uses TRBV11-2 with TRBJ1-1, with D unclear. Deletions cut 4 bases from V and 0 bases from J, with 12 bases between. The CDR3 runs to 15 residues. Germline V gene sequence: CDR1 SGHAT, CDR2 FQNNGV. The chain's CDR3 is CASSSGIWMNTEAFF. As DNA, the CDR3 is TGTGCCAGCAGCTCCGGAATATGGATGAACACTGAAGCTTTCTTT.

This clonotype was counted ten times or more. The rearrangement joins TRBV12-3 or TRBV12-4 to TRBJ2-7; 10 bases match TRBD2. This CDR3 spans 15 amino acids. The V segment lost 0 bases and the J segment 7 bases; nucleotides outside the gene matches: 6. CDR3 DNA: TGTGCCAGCAGTTTAGCCCTAGCGGGGGCAGGAGAGCAGTACTTC. This codes for CASSLALAGAGEQYF.

This clonotype was detected many times. The rearrangement joins TRBV3-1 to TRBJ1-1; the match to TRBD1 covers 8 bases. Per the germline V gene, CDR1 is LGHDT and CDR2 is YNNKEL (reference sequence). The CDR3 covers 15 residues. The trim removed 2 bases at V and 5 bases at J, leaving 7 bases unmatched. In DNA form, the CDR3 reads TGTGCCAGCAGCCAATCGGACAGGGTGGGGACTGAAGCTTTCTTT. Its translation is CASSQSDRVGTEAFF.

This clonotype was counted ten times or more. CDR3 DNA: TGTGCCAGTAGTCCCCAGCGCGCCGGGACAAAAGAGACCCAGTACTTC. Translation: CASSPQRAGTKETQYF. This sequence joins TRBV19 and TRBJ2-5; the D gene is possibly TRBD1 (6 bases). The CDR3 is 16 amino acids. CDR1 and CDR2 (germline): LNHDA, SQIVND (reference sequence). V lost 5 bases, J lost 3 bases, and 19 bases lay in between.

In its sample, this clonotype was seen many times. In DNA, the CDR3 is TGTGCCAGCAGCCCGGGACAGAATAATGAAAAACTGTTTTTT. Protein product: CASSPGQNNEKLFF. V is TRBV5-4 and J is TRBJ1-4; TRBD1 matches 7 bases. Germline V lookup: CDR1 SGHNT, CDR2 YYREEE (reference sequence). Germline trimming cut 4 bases from V and 4 bases from J; bases unmatched to any gene: 4. This CDR3 is built from 14 residues.

Notes on this clonotype: A much larger clone is a single base away; this may be a read error. This chain uses TRBV13 with TRBJ2-1; D is perhaps TRBD2 (7 bases). Trimming stripped 4 bases from V and 6 bases from J, with 25 bases between. The germline V gene encodes CDR1 PRHDT and CDR2 FYEKMQ (reference sequence). This CDR3 is 18 amino acids long. The CDR3 here is CASSYLNPAGHRSNEQFF. CDR3 DNA: TGTGCCAGCAGCTACTTAAACCCAGCGGGACACAGGAGCAATGAGCAGTTCTTC.

This clonotype was counted ten times or more. One end of the junction varies from germline; a read error may be responsible. The chain employs TRBV3-1 and TRBJ2-1, with a weak D call TRBD1 (7 bases). The CDR3 extends over 12 amino acids. Germline loops: CDR1 LGHDT, CDR2 YNNKEL (reference sequence). The CDR3 region has the DNA TGTGCCAGCAGCCAAGGGCAGGGGGGCCCCATCTTC. Its translation: CASSQGQGGPIF.

This clonotype was picked up a small number of times. One end of the junction varies from germline; a read error may be responsible. The V call is TRBV7-6, the J call TRBJ2-1, with 8 bases that match TRBD2. The germline V gene has CDR1 SGHVS and CDR2 FNYEAQ. CDR3 size: 16 residues. The CDR3 DNA sequence: TGTGTCAGCAGCGCAAGATCCGGGGGGGCCTACAATGAGCAGTTCTTC. This encodes CVSSARSGGAYNEQFF.

This clonotype was detected ten times or more. J is TRBJ1-1 and V is TRBV29-1, with D perhaps matching TRBD1 (6 bases). The germline gives CDR1 SQVTM, CDR2 ANQGSEA. The CDR3 covers 13 residues. Trimming left V 7 bases short and J 1 base short, with 13 bases between. CDR3 protein: CSGRQDWNTEAFF. CDR3 DNA sequence: TGCAGCGGTAGACAGGATTGGAACACTGAAGCTTTCTTT.

This clonotype was seen ten or more times. As DNA, the CDR3 is TGTGCCAGCACCGGGAGAGATACGCAGTATTTT. Amino acid sequence: CASTGRDTQYF. V and J are TRBV3-1 and TRBJ2-3, with D possibly matching TRBD2 (6 bases). Trimming pared 7 bases from V and 5 bases from J, leaving 7 bases between. The V gene's germline CDR1 is LGHDT and CDR2 YNNKEL (reference sequence). The CDR3 contains 11 residues.

The chain joins TRBV7-2 to TRBJ2-1; D might be TRBD1 or TRBD2, each matching 5 bases. Germline V gene lookup returns CDR1 SGHTA and CDR2 FQGNSA. This CDR3 has 13 residues. V was trimmed by 6 bases and J by 9 bases, leaving 15 bases between them. This CDR3 reads CASRFDPGAEQFF. The CDR3 nucleotides read TGTGCCAGCAGATTTGACCCCGGGGCTGAGCAGTTCTTC.

This clonotype was observed a handful of times. The V and J genes are TRBV6-4 and TRBJ2-3; unclear D gene. Germline assignment: CDR1 MRHNA and CDR2 SNTAGT. V was clipped by 3 bases and J by 0 bases, with 7 bases between them. This CDR3 has 14 amino acids. The CDR3 region is CASSEGISTDTQYF. The DNA of the CDR3 is TGTGCCAGCAGTGAGGGAATTAGCACAGATACGCAGTATTTT.

This clonotype was counted only a few times. V and J are TRBV20-1 and TRBJ2-3; 12 nucleotides line up with TRBD2. This CDR3 spans 15 amino acids. Germline V CDR1 and CDR2: DFQATT, SNEGSKA (reference sequence). The junction had 5 bases not matched to a gene; V was cut back by 0 bases and J by 7 bases. CDR3 residues: CSARDSLAGGHTQYF. The CDR3 region has the DNA TGCAGTGCTAGAGATTCACTAGCGGGGGGACATACGCAGTATTTT.

This clonotype was found many times. The CDR3 here is CASSLVFDEQYF. Here the CDR3 DNA reads TGTGCCAGCAGTTTAGTGTTCGACGAGCAGTACTTC. The chain joins TRBV12-3 or TRBV12-4 to TRBJ2-7; D gene unclear. This CDR3 has 12 residues. V lost 1 base and J lost 5, with 6 bases in between.

The chain links TRBV4-1 to TRBJ1-6, with D possibly being TRBD1 (6 bases). V gave up 3 bases and J gave up 10 bases, with 16 bases separating them. The CDR3 has 15 amino acids. Germline loops: CDR1 MGHRA, CDR2 YSYEKL. CDR3 residues: CASSHDGGRGSPLHF. CDR3 bases: TGCGCCAGCAGCCATGATGGGGGGCGCGGATCACCCCTCCACTTT.

In DNA, the CDR3 is TGCAGCGGCGAAACGGACGGAAAACTGTTTTTT. It codes for CSGETDGKLFF. The J gene is TRBJ1-4, the V gene TRBV29-1; no reliable D call. The V end lost 7 bases, the J end lost 10 bases, and 13 bases lay between the germline ends. The CDR3 has 11 amino acids. In germline, CDR1 is SQVTM, CDR2 ANQGSEA.